One sample yielded the 30 T cell receptor beta chains listed below, sequenced in a study of T-cell memory formation after mild COVID-19. One entry per CDR3 protein, called by TCRdb with MiXCR from the 5' RACE reads. Counted here are tens of thousands of distinct CDR3 sequences, more than 10% occurring once; the ten biggest clones make up roughly a quarter. The sample was PBMCs or a T cell subset sorted from them (not recorded which). These receptors were obtained from an adult woman who had mild COVID-19 (a few samples of this study predate the infection). Cell type and time point are not known.

This clonotype occurred a few times. The V and J genes are TRBV4-3 and TRBJ2-1; D gene unclear. This CDR3 spans 13 amino acids. The germline CDR1 and CDR2 sequences are LGHNA and YSLEER. Trimming stripped 0 bases from V and 10 bases from J, with 10 bases between. In nucleotides, the CDR3 is TGCGCCAGCAGCCAAGATAAAGCCAGAGAGCAGTTCTTC. This codes for CASSQDKAREQFF.

This clonotype was found a few times. The chain combines TRBV12-3 or TRBV12-4 with TRBJ2-7; the D gene is possibly TRBD1 (5 bases). The CDR3 has 11 amino acids. Trimming cost V 8 bases and J 3 bases, with 8 bases left between them. DNA of the CDR3: TGTGCCAGCGCCGACAGCTACGAGCAGTACTTC. This translates into CASADSYEQYF.

There are a few counts of this clonotype. This chain connects TRBV7-9 to TRBJ2-2; weak D call: TRBD1 (6 bases). CDR1 is SEHNR, CDR2 FQNEAQ, per germline (reference sequence). This CDR3 region has 13 residues. Deletions cut 10 bases from V and 3 bases from J, with 12 bases between. The CDR3: CATGEWDTGELFF. The CDR3 nucleotides are TGTGCCACAGGGGAATGGGACACCGGGGAGCTGTTTTTT.

This clonotype has more than one count but fewer than ten. The J gene is TRBJ2-5, the V gene TRBV7-9, with a tentative D call TRBD2 (5 bases). V was trimmed by 10 bases and J by 5 bases, leaving 23 bases between them. The CDR3 length is 15 residues. The germline CDR1 and CDR2 sequences are SEHNR and FQNEAQ (reference sequence). This CDR3 reads CATTPPGNRVETQYF. The CDR3 DNA reads TGTGCCACGACACCGCCGGGGAATCGCGTGGAGACCCAGTACTTC.

The table lists this clonotype with a few counts. V gene TRBV7-9 combines with J gene TRBJ2-1; the D is unclear. Trimming removed 7 bases from V and 9 bases from J, with 13 bases in between. The CDR3 is 12 amino acids. The V gene's germline CDR1 is SEHNR and CDR2 FQNEAQ (reference sequence). For the CDR3, the DNA is TGTGCCAGCACTGAAAGGGTCAGTGAGCAGTTCTTC. Protein sequence: CASTERVSEQFF.

The rearrangement uses TRBV19 and TRBJ1-1, with a possible D match to TRBD1 (5 bases). Germline V gene lookup returns CDR1 LNHDA and CDR2 SQIVND (reference sequence). V lost 4 bases, J lost 4 bases, and 13 bases lay in between. The CDR3 has 14 residues. CDR3 bases: TGTGCCAGTAGTACCCATAAGGGGTTCACTGAAGCTTTCTTT. Translating it yields CASSTHKGFTEAFF.

This chain links TRBV4-2 with TRBJ1-4; D is undetermined. The V end lost 5 bases, the J end lost 0 bases, and 10 bases lay between the germline ends. The germline V gene has CDR1 LGHNA and CDR2 YNFKEQ. There are 15 residues in the CDR3. The CDR3 sequence: CASSSPGATNEKLFF. The DNA of the CDR3 is TGTGCCAGCAGCTCACCTGGGGCAACTAATGAAAAACTGTTTTTT.

V and J are TRBV3-1 and TRBJ1-1, with D unresolved. The CDR3 is 13 amino acids. The V gene's germline CDR1 is LGHDT and CDR2 YNNKEL (reference sequence). The V end was cut by 4 bases, the J end by 2 bases, with 8 bases between. CDR3: CASSPTDNTEAFF. CDR3 coding DNA: TGTGCCAGCAGCCCTACAGACAACACTGAAGCTTTCTTT.

The sample holds many counts of this clonotype. The J gene is TRBJ2-1, the V gene TRBV5-1, with D perhaps matching TRBD1 or TRBD2 (5 bases each). The CDR3 is 14 amino acids. Germline CDR1 SGHRS, CDR2 YFSETQ. V was trimmed by 4 bases and J by 9 bases, leaving 17 bases between them. The CDR3 bases are TGCGCCAGCAGCGGCCGGGACGGATTGGGTGAGCAGTTCTTC. Its translation: CASSGRDGLGEQFF.

This clonotype came up many times. This chain connects TRBV7-2 to TRBJ2-5; 7 bases are a match to TRBD1. Germline CDR1 is SGHTA and CDR2 is FQGNSA. The CDR3 is 15 amino acids. The V and J ends lost 1 base and 5 bases, in that order; junction bases with no gene match: 7. CDR3 bases: TGTGCCAGCAGCTTAGGAGAGACAGGGTGGGAGACCCAGTACTTC. Translated: CASSLGETGWETQYF.

This clonotype occurred many times. The gene calls are TRBV7-6 and TRBJ1-1; 7 nucleotides line up with TRBD1. The CDR3 runs to 14 residues. V dropped 1 base and J dropped 2; count of bases not matched to a gene: 1. The V gene's germline CDR1 is SGHVS and CDR2 FNYEAQ. The CDR3 here is CASSLDRGNTEAFF. CDR3 DNA sequence: TGTGCCAGCAGCTTAGACAGGGGAAACACTGAAGCTTTCTTT.

This clonotype was detected only a few times. The chain uses TRBV12-3 or TRBV12-4 and TRBJ2-1, with D possibly TRBD2 on 5 matching bases. This CDR3 region has 14 residues. The CDR3 here is CATGPSTYLGEQFF. The DNA for the CDR3 is TGTGCAACTGGGCCTAGCACCTATTTGGGTGAGCAGTTCTTC.

The V and J genes are TRBV12-3 or TRBV12-4 and TRBJ2-7; TRBD1 might be the D (5 bases). The CDR3 is made up of 13 amino acids. V dropped 3 bases and J dropped 2 bases, with 8 bases sitting between them. In nucleotides, the CDR3 is TGTGCCAGCAGTTTTACAGGCCCCTACGAGCAGTACTTC. Translating gives CASSFTGPYEQYF.

The chain has TRBV12-3 or TRBV12-4 and TRBJ2-1; D not certain. This CDR3 is built from 13 residues. The V end lost 6 bases, the J end lost 0 bases, and 6 bases lay between the germline ends. CDR3 DNA: TGTGCCAGCAGCGACGGCTCCTACAATGAGCAGTTCTTC. Its protein product is CASSDGSYNEQFF.

A few counts support this clonotype. The rearrangement links TRBV11-2 to TRBJ2-5, with TRBD1 as a possible D gene (6 bases). The CDR3 runs to 16 residues. CDR1 SGHAT and CDR2 FQNNGV come from the germline V gene. V lost 3 bases, J lost 2 bases, and 16 bases lay in between. CDR3 in DNA: TGTGCCAGCAGCTTCGTGGGGGCGTCTGATCAAGAGACCCAGTACTTC. Encoded protein: CASSFVGASDQETQYF.

The J gene is TRBJ2-1, the V gene TRBV12-3 or TRBV12-4; D gene unclear. The CDR3 runs to 16 residues. The germline V and J ends were trimmed by 6 bases and 0 bases, with 15 bases remaining between them. CDR3 amino acids: CASSGFVGSSYNEQFF. The CDR3 coding sequence is TGTGCCAGCAGCGGCTTTGTGGGTAGCTCCTACAATGAGCAGTTCTTC.

The chain combines TRBV29-1 with TRBJ1-5; 8 positions agree with TRBD1. Germline V CDR1 and CDR2: SQVTM, ANQGSEA. Trimming at V came to 4 bases and at J to 9 bases, leaving 11 bases not matched to a gene. This CDR3 is 14 amino acids long. The CDR3 nucleotides are TGCAGCGTTGCAGCGGACAGGGTATTCGGGCCCCAGCATTTT. Amino acids: CSVAADRVFGPQHF. The complete variable domain, with remaining parts taken from reference TRBV29-1 and TRBJ1-5, reads SAVISQKPSRDICQRGTSLTIQCQVDSQVTMMFWYRQQPGQSLTLIATANQGSEATYESGFVIDKFPISRPNLTFSTLTVSNMSPEDSSIYLCSVAADRVFGPQHFGDGTRLSIL.

This chain connects TRBV4-1 to TRBJ2-2; 9 bases align to TRBD2. Per the germline V gene, CDR1 is MGHRA and CDR2 is YSYEKL. This CDR3 region has 19 residues. Trimming took 1 base from V and 9 from J; bases not matched to a gene: 18. The CDR3 DNA is TGCGCCAGCAGCCAAGTCGGCGGCGGGAGGGCGTTAGGGCGTTGGGAGCTGTTTTTT. This encodes CASSQVGGGRALGRWELFF.

The sample holds a few counts of this clonotype. The chain couples TRBV5-4 to TRBJ2-5; TRBD1 might be the D (7 bases). CDR3 length: 16 residues. With 1 base removed from V and 3 bases from J, the gap between germline ends came to 16 bases. Germline CDR1 and CDR2: SGHNT and YYREEE (reference sequence). Written as DNA, the CDR3 is TGTGCCAGCAGCTTGATTACCGGGGGACAGAAAGAGACCCAGTACTTC. Its protein is CASSLITGGQKETQYF. The entire variable domain, with the rest obtained from reference TRBV5-4 and TRBJ2-5, is as follows: ETGVTQSPTHLIKTRGQQVTLRCSSQSGHNTVSWYQQALGQGPQFIFQYYREEENGRGNFPPRFSGLQFPNYSSELNVNALELDDSALYLCASSLITGGQKETQYFGPGTRLLVL.

This clonotype was counted only a few times. The DNA of the CDR3 is TGTGCCAGCATCGAAACCGGGACTAGTGGAGAGACCCAGTACTTC. Its translation: CASIETGTSGETQYF. V usage is TRBV7-2 and J usage is TRBJ2-5; 8 nucleotides align to TRBD2. V lost 7 bases and J lost 4; bases outside the gene matches: 11. The length of the CDR3 is 15 residues. From germline, CDR1 is SGHTA and CDR2 FQGNSA.

This clonotype was observed a few times. The chain links TRBV12-3 or TRBV12-4 to TRBJ2-4, with no clear D. The V and J ends lost 6 bases and 9 bases respectively, with 12 bases between them. This CDR3 is built from 12 residues. CDR3 sequence: CASRLSASIQYF. As DNA, the CDR3 is TGTGCCAGCAGACTTAGTGCCAGCATTCAGTACTTC.

Comment on this clonotype: This clone may be a read error of a much larger clone one base away. V usage is TRBV2 and J usage is TRBJ1-2, with D hard to call. Germline-derived CDR1 and CDR2 are SNHLY and FYNNEI. This CDR3 spans 10 amino acids. The V end lost 5 bases, the J end lost 8 bases, and 6 bases lay between the germline ends. In nucleotides, the CDR3 is TGTGCCAGCAGTTTCGGCGGCTACACCTTC. Protein product: CASSFGGYTF.

This sequence joins TRBV24-1 and TRBJ1-5; TRBD1 might be the D (5 bases). The CDR3 extends over 14 amino acids. V was cut by 4 bases and J by 5 bases, with 11 bases left in between. Germline-derived CDR1 and CDR2 are KGHDR and SFDVKD. The CDR3 protein is CATSDGTDYQPQHF. The CDR3 DNA reads as TGTGCCACCAGTGACGGGACCGACTATCAGCCCCAGCATTTT.

This clonotype was observed a handful of times. The rearrangement uses TRBV2 and TRBJ2-5, with 12 bases identical to TRBD2. CDR3 length: 15 amino acids. The J segment lost 5 bases and the V segment lost 8 bases, leaving 9 bases of the junction unmatched. Germline lookup yields CDR1 SNHLY and CDR2 FYNNEI. In DNA, the CDR3 is TGTGCCAGCTTCCCTAGCGGGGGGGCAGCGGAGACCCAGTACTTC. This translates into CASFPSGGAAETQYF.

This clonotype was recorded many times. This chain joins TRBV12-3 or TRBV12-4 and TRBJ1-2; TRBD1 aligns across 7 bases. This CDR3 has 15 amino acids. After removal of 5 bases from V and 7 bases from J, the junction contained 13 bases not matched to a gene. In DNA form, the CDR3 reads TGTGCCAGCAGTCCGCCGGGACAGAACTATGTTGGCTACACCTTC. It translates to CASSPPGQNYVGYTF.

In nucleotides, the CDR3 is TGTGCCAGCAGCCCCTTAGGGGCGGGGGCGCGATCCTACGAGCAGTACTTC. Its protein is CASSPLGAGARSYEQYF. This chain uses TRBV3-1 with TRBJ2-7, with D possibly being TRBD2 (7 bases). Trimming pared 4 bases from V and 1 base from J, leaving 20 bases between. The CDR3 extends over 17 amino acids. Germline CDR1 and CDR2: LGHDT and YNNKEL (reference sequence).

This clonotype was recorded a few times. CDR3 bases: TGTGCCGCCGCGGACAGGGGCGTTGAGCAGTTCTTC. Residues: CAAADRGVEQFF. The chain recombines TRBV30 with TRBJ2-1; 9 bases line up with TRBD1. Germline values: CDR1 GTSNPN, CDR2 SVGIG (reference sequence). With V trimmed by 8 bases and J by 9 bases, 8 bases remained unmatched. CDR3 length: 12 residues.

This clonotype was observed a few times. The chain is built from TRBV24-1 and TRBJ2-3; TRBD1 or TRBD2 may be the D gene (6 bases each). Germline V gene data show CDR1 as KGHDR and CDR2 as SFDVKD. The CDR3 contains 17 residues. The V gene lost 10 bases and the J gene lost 4 bases, with 26 bases spanning the gap. CDR3 coding DNA: TGTGCCACTCCCCTGACCCGGGGGCGGATTGGCGCAGATACGCAGTATTTT. Its protein product is CATPLTRGRIGADTQYF.

Turning to this clonotype: A read error may produce the germline difference seen at one junction end. The genes are TRBV15 and TRBJ2-7; 10 bases agree with TRBD1. The germline V gene encodes CDR1 LNHNV and CDR2 YYDKDF (reference sequence). This CDR3 has 15 residues. The CDR3 nucleotides are TGTGCCACCAGCGGAGACAGGGGGCAATCCTACGAGCAGTACTTC. Translation gives CATSGDRGQSYEQYF.

Only a few counts were recorded for this clonotype. The chain uses TRBV14 and TRBJ2-7, with D tentatively TRBD1 (5 bases). Germline CDR1 SGHDN, CDR2 FVKESK. This CDR3 comprises 11 residues. V was shortened by 4 bases and J by 5 bases, with 6 bases between the two germline ends. The CDR3 DNA reads as TGTGCCAGCAGCCGGGGCGACGAGCAGTACTTC. It specifies CASSRGDEQYF. Drawing the rest from reference TRBV14 and TRBJ2-7, the complete variable domain is EAGVTQFPSHSVIEKGQTVTLRCDPISGHDNLYWYRRVMGKEIKFLLHFVKESKQDESGMPNNRFLAERTGGTYSTLKVQPAELEDSGVYFCASSRGDEQYFGPGTRLTVT.